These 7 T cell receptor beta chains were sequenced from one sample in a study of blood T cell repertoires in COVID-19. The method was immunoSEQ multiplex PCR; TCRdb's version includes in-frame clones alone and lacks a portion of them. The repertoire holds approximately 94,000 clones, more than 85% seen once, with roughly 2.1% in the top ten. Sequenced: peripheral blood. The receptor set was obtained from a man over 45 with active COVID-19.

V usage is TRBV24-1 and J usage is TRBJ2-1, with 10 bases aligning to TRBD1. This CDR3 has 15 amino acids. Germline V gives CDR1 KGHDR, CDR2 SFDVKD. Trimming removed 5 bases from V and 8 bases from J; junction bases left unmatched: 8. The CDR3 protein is CATSARDRGKYEQFF. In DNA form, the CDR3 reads TGTGCCACCAGTGCCCGGGACAGGGGTAAGTATGAGCAGTTCTTC.

The CDR3 spells CASRYRGSTDTQYF. The CDR3 coding sequence is TGTGCCAGCAGGTATCGAGGTAGCACAGATACGCAGTATTTT. The rearrangement links TRBV27 to TRBJ2-3; D call uncertain. CDR3 length: 14 residues. Trimming shortened V by 6 bases and J by 0 bases, and 10 bases separated the two germline ends. Germline CDR1 is MNHEY and CDR2 is SMNVEV (reference sequence).

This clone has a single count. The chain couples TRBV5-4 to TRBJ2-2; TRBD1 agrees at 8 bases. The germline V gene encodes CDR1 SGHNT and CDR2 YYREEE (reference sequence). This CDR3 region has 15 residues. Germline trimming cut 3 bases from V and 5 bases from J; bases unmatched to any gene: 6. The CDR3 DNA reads TGTGCCAGCAGCTGGCAGGGGGCGCTTACCGGGGAGCTGTTTTTT. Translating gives CASSWQGALTGELFF. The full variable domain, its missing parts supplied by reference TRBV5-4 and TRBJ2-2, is ETGVTQSPTHLIKTRGQQVTLRCSSQSGHNTVSWYQQALGQGPQFIFQYYREEENGRGNFPPRFSGLQFPNYSSELNVNALELDDSALYLCASSWQGALTGELFFGEGSRLTVL.

For the CDR3, the DNA is TGTGCCAGCTCGTCGGGAGGACGCACCGGGGAGCTGTTTTTT. It translates to CASSSGGRTGELFF. The rearrangement links TRBV9 to TRBJ2-2, with 7 bases that match TRBD2. V trimming: 7 bases; J trimming: 4 bases; junction bases outside the gene matches: 7. This CDR3 spans 14 amino acids. In germline, CDR1 is SGDLS, CDR2 YYNGEE.

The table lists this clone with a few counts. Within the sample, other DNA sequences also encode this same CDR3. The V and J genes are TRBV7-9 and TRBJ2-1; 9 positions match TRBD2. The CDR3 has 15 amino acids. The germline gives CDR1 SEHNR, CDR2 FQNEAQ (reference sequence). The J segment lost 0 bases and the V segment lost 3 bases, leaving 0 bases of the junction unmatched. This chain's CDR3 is CASSFSGSSYNEQFF. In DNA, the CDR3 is TGTGCCAGCAGCTTTAGCGGGAGCTCCTACAATGAGCAGTTCTTC.

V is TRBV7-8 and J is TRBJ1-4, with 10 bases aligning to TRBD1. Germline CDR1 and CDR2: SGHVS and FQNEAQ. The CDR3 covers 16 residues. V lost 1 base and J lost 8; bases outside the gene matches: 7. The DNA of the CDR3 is TGTGCCAGCAGCTTAGATGGGGACAGGGGTGGGGAAAAACTGTTTTTT. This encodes CASSLDGDRGGEKLFF.

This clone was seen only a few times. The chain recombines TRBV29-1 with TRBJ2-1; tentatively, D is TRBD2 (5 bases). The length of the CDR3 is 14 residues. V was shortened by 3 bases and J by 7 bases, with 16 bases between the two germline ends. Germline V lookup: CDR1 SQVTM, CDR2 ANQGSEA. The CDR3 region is CSVDHGGRPNEQFF. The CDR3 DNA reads TGCAGCGTTGATCATGGCGGGCGCCCAAATGAGCAGTTCTTC.